This TCR beta chain is from a study of T cell responses to AZD1222 COVID-19 vaccine. This CDR3 comprises 13 residues. CDR1 and CDR2 from the germline V gene are MNHEY and SVGAGI. V shed 5 bases, J shed 3 bases, and the junction held 4 bases outside the gene matches. This table comes from immunoSEQ multiplex PCR, and its TCRdb copy is limited to in-frame clones, with some not included. The sample consists of 68,000 or so clones, around nine tenths of them appearing once. This chain links TRBV6-5 with TRBJ2-7; 7 positions match TRBD2. The specimen comprised peripheral blood, sampled on day 0 of AZD1222 vaccination. This sequence was found in an adult in good health. Written as DNA, the CDR3 is TGTGCCAGCAGTCGGACTAGAAGCTACGAGCAGTACTTC. Translating it yields CASSRTRSYEQYF.